The rows below give T cell receptor beta chains drawn from one sample of a study of CD8 T cells in ankylosing spondylitis. TCRdb used MiXCR to reprocess the 5' RACE reads, holding one entry per CDR3 protein. Of around 770,000 distinct CDR3 sequences listed, roughly 19% are singletons. Sequences were obtained from blood, either unsorted or a sorted T cell fraction (not recorded which). Source of these receptors: a male donor with ankylosing spondylitis. The CDR3 runs from the conserved cysteine through the conserved F or W. The D gene is left open where the match is weak. Some rows have no size entry. The others give once, few or many, or a class for an expanded clone.

abundance,v_gene,j_gene,d_gene,CDR3nt,CDR3aa
-,TRBV7-2,TRBJ2-7,TRBD2,TGTGCCAGCAGCTGGCTGACTAGCGGGAACTACGAGCAGTACTTC,CASSWLTSGNYEQYF
-,TRBV5-1,TRBJ2-3,-,TGCGCCAGCAGCTTGGGAGGGTACAGCCTCACAGATACGCAGTATTTT,CASSLGGYSLTDTQYF
few,TRBV7-9,TRBJ2-2,-,TGTGCCAGCTCCCGAGAACTAACAAACACCGGGGAGCTGTTTTTT,CASSRELTNTGELFF
few,TRBV15,TRBJ1-5,TRBD1,TGTGCCACCAGCAGACTAGGACAGGCCAACAATCAGCCCCAGCATTTT,CATSRLGQANNQPQHF
few,TRBV29-1,TRBJ2-1,-,TGCAGCGTGGACCGGGGCAGGGCAAAATACAATGAGCAGTTCTTC,CSVDRGRAKYNEQFF
-,TRBV13,TRBJ2-1,TRBD2,TGTGCCAGCAGCAAACCCTGGACTAGCGGGGGGGCCGGGAATGAGCAGTTCTTC,CASSKPWTSGGAGNEQFF
many,TRBV5-1,TRBJ2-2,-,TGCGCCAGCCGGACGGGGACAAGTAGCACCGGGGAGCTGTTTTTT,CASRTGTSSTGELFF
-,TRBV20-1,TRBJ1-1,-,TGCAGTGCTAAGGGGCGCTCAGCCACTGAAGCTTTCTTT,CSAKGRSATEAFF
few,TRBV7-8,TRBJ2-5,TRBD2,TGTGCCAGCAGCTTAGGGGGGACTAGCATGGAGACCCAGTACTTC,CASSLGGTSMETQYF
-,TRBV18,TRBJ2-1,-,TGTGCCAGCTCCCCGGTATTCAATGAGCAGTTCTTC,CASSPVFNEQFF
-,TRBV10-3,TRBJ2-7,-,TGTGCCATCAGTGAGGGGGCCTCCTACGAGCAGTACTTC,CAISEGASYEQYF
-,TRBV20-1,TRBJ2-5,TRBD2,TGCAGTGCTAAGCGGGGGGGCGGGGAGACCCAGTACTTC,CSAKRGGGETQYF
-,TRBV20-1,TRBJ2-1,TRBD2,TGCAGTGCTCCCACCGGGAAAATGACTAGCGGCAATGAGCAGTTCTTC,CSAPTGKMTSGNEQFF
many,TRBV29-1,TRBJ2-7,TRBD1,TGCAGCGTCGCGACAGGGAGTTCCTACGAGCAGTACTTC,CSVATGSSYEQYF
-,TRBV6-1,TRBJ2-1,TRBD2,TGTGCCAGCAGTCGGACTAGCGGGAGTTTTGATGAGCAGTTCTTC,CASSRTSGSFDEQFF
many,TRBV27,TRBJ2-3,-,TGTGCCAGCAGTTTGGGTTTGGCGGGCTGGGGCACAGATACGCAGTATTTT,CASSLGLAGWGTDTQYF
few,TRBV28,TRBJ1-2,TRBD1,TGTGCCAGCAGTCAGGCGGGGGACAGGGGGCGCGTTTATGGCTACACCTTC,CASSQAGDRGRVYGYTF
-,TRBV6-2/TRBV6-3,TRBJ2-6,TRBD1,TGTGCCAGTTCTGACAGGGCTGGGGCCAACGTCCTGTCTTTC,CASSDRAGANVLSF
few,TRBV7-9,TRBJ2-3,TRBD1,TGTGCCAGCAGACCACAGGGGACATATTCTACAGATACGCAGTATTTT,CASRPQGTYSTDTQYF
-,TRBV15,TRBJ1-5,TRBD1,TGTGCCACCAGCGCCCGAACAGGGGAGCAGCCCCAGCATTTT,CATSARTGEQPQHF
few,TRBV19,TRBJ2-7,TRBD2,TGTGCCAGTAGTGCCTCGGCTAGCGGGAGCATCGAGCAGTACTTC,CASSASASGSIEQYF
few,TRBV29-1,TRBJ2-1,-,TGCAGCGTTGAAGATCACGGGGCATGGGAGCAGTTCTTC,CSVEDHGAWEQFF
many,TRBV12-3/TRBV12-4,TRBJ2-5,-,TGTGCCAGCAGTTTATCGACAGTCTATTTTGTAGAGACCCAGTACTTC,CASSLSTVYFVETQYF
-,TRBV5-1,TRBJ1-1,-,TGCGCCAGCAGCTTGGTGGCAGATTACGGGACTGAAGCTTTCTTT,CASSLVADYGTEAFF
-,TRBV5-8,TRBJ2-1,-,TGTGCCAGCAGCTCCGGGATGTCTGGCAATGAGCAGTTCTTC,CASSSGMSGNEQFF